This T cell receptor beta chain emerged from a study of blood T cell repertoires in COVID-19 (dated by TCRdb to 2019 to 2021). Context from the whole study: Samples covering the acute and convalescent phases of COVID-19 were provided by collaborators in the United States, Italy and Spain. The prospective study material was composed of cDNA or gDNA derived from T cells, B-cell-depleted T cells, or PBMCs. Subjects who had been exposed to COVID-19, were actively infected with it, or had recovered from it provided the deeply sampled blood TCRbeta repertoires that made up the dataset. The repertoires were released in a freely available public database meant as a resource for research on the immune response to SARS-CoV-2. Samples came from the ongoing ImmuneRACE study (first 160 participants) plus 1,254 subjects from 6 global collaborators. Sample metadata almost always included a de-identified subject ID, COVID-19 status, age in years and sex. HLA class I and class II types, where available, came from metadata supplied by the sample provider rather than from assay-based typing.

Details on this clone: Its cognate antigen has yet to be identified. Base qualities are not at hand, and no much larger clone is one base apart.

The immunoSEQ Assay, a bias-controlled multiplex PCR, was used to amplify TCRbeta CDR3 regions from genomic DNA. Turning to the authors' computational methods: The number of nucleated cells in each sample was estimated by amplification of reference gene primers within the assay. Sequence reads were collapsed and filtered to measure the absolute abundance of every unique TCRbeta CDR3 rearrangement. Productive Simpson clonality was computed per sample as the square root of Simpson's diversity index over productive rearrangements. TCRdb took over this immuneACCESS table, retaining in-frame rearrangements with V and J assigned. Such tables are incomplete; in checked studies, under half of the missing clones stem from an unresolved V gene, and the remainder is unexplained. V and J calls and clone size are given by that table; D and trimming were obtained from the DNA. The sample profile shows some 200,000 clones; roughly 88% of them were found once. Clones ranked in the top ten supply 9.7% of the sample.

Results the study describes overall, beyond this receptor: Clinical and demographic metadata were provided uncurated, with the amount varying by source and participant.

The collaborating institutions used their own protocols to collect whole blood in K2EDTA tubes. For TCRbeta analysis, collaborators shipped samples in one of three forms: frozen whole blood, isolated PBMCs, or DNA extracted from either of those sample types. What was sequenced was peripheral blood. The clonotype originates from a man aged 50-60 years with active or convalescent COVID-19.

The CDR3 reads as follows: CASSPSFSSGNTIYF. The nucleotides read TGTGCCAGCAGTCCTAGTTTCTCCTCTGGAAACACCATATATTTT. Recombination linked TRBV6-5 to TRBJ1-3, with an unclear D gene assignment. As encoded in the germline V gene, CDR1 is MNHEY while CDR2 is SVGAGI. The CDR3 runs 15 amino acids, cysteine and phenylalanine included. The DNA shown is the 45-base CDR3, in frame from base 1. V lost 5 bases and J lost 0 bases; the stretch between them is 11 bases long.